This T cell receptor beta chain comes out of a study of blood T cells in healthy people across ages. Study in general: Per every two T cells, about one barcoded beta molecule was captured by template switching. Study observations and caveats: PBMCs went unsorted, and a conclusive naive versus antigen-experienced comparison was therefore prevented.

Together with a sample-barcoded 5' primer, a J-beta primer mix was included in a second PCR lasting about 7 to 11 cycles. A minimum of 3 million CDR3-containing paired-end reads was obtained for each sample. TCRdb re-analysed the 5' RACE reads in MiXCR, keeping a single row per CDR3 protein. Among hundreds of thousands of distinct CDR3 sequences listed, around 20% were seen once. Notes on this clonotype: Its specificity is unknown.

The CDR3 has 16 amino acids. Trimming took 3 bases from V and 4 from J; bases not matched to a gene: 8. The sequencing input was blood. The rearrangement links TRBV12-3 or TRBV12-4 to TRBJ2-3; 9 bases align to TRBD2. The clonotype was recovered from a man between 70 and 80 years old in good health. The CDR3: CASSLAGGDAADTQYF. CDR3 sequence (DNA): TGTGCCAGCAGTTTGGCGGGAGGGGATGCCGCAGATACGCAGTATTTT.